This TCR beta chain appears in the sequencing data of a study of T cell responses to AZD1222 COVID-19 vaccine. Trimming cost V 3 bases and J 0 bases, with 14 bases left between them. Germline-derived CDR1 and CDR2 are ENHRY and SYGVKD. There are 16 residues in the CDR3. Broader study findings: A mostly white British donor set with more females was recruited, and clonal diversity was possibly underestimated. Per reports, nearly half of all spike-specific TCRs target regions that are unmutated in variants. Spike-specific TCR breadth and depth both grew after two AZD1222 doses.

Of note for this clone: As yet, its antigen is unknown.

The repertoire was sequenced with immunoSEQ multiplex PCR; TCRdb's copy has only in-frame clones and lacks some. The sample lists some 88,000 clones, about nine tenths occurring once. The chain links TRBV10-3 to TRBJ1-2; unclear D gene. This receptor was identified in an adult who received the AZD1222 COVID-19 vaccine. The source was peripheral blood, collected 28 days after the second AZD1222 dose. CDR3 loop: CAISDPGRASNYGYTF. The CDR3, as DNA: TGTGCCATCAGTGACCCCGGCAGAGCGTCTAACTATGGCTACACCTTC.